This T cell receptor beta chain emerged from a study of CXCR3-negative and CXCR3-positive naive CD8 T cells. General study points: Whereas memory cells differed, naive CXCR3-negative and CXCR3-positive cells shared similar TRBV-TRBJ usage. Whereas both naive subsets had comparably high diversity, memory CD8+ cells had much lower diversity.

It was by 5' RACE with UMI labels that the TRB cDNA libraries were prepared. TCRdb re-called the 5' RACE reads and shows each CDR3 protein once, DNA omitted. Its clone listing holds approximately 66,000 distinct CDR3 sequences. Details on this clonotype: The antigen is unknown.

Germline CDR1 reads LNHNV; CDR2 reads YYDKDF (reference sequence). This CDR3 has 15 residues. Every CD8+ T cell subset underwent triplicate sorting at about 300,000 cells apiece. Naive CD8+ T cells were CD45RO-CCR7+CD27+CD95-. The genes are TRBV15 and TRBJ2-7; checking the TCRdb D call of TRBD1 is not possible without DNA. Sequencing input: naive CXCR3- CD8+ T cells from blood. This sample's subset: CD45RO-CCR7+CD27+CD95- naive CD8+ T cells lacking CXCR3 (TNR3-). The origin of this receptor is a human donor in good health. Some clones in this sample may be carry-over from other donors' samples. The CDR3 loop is CATSRLGQGSYEQYF.